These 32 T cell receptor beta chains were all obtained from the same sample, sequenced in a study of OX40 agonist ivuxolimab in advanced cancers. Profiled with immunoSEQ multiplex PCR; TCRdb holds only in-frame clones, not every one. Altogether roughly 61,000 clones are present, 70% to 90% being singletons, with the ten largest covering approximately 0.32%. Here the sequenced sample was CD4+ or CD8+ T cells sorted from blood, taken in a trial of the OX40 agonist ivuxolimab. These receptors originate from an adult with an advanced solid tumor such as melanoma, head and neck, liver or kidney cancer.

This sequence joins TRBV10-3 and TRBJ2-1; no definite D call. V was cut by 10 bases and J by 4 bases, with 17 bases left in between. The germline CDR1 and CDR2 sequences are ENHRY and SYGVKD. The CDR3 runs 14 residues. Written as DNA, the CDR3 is TGTGCCACCAGGATTGAGTTAGGGTACAATGAGCAGTTCTTC. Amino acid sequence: CATRIELGYNEQFF.

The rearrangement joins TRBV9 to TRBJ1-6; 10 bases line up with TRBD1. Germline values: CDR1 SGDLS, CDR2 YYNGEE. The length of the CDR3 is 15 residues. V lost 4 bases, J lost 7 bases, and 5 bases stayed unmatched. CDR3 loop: CASSTTTGGNSPLHF. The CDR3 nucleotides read TGTGCCAGCAGCACCACGACAGGGGGCAATTCACCCCTCCACTTT.

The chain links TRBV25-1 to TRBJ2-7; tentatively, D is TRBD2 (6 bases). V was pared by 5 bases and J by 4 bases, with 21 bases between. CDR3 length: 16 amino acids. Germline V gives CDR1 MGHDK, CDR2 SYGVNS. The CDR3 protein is CASSPPRRAGQYEQYF. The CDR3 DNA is TGTGCCAGCAGTCCTCCCCGGAGGGCAGGTCAGTACGAGCAGTACTTC.

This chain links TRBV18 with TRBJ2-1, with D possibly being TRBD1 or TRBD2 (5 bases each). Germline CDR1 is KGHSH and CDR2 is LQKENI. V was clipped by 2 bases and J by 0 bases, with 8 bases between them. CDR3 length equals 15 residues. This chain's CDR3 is CASSPNGASYNEQFF. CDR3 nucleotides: TGTGCCAGCTCACCAAACGGGGCCTCCTACAATGAGCAGTTCTTC.

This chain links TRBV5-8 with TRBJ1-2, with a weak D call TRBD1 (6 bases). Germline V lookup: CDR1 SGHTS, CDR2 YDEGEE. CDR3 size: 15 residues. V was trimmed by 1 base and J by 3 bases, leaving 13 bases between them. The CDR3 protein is CASSLWGLKDYGYTF. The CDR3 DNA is TGTGCCAGCAGCTTGTGGGGGCTGAAGGACTATGGCTACACCTTC. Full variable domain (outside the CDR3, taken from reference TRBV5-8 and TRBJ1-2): EAGVTQSPTHLIKTRGQQATLRCSPISGHTSVYWYQQALGLGLQFLLWYDEGEERNRGNFPPRFSGRQFPNYSSELNVNALELEDSALYLCASSLWGLKDYGYTFGSGTRLTVV.

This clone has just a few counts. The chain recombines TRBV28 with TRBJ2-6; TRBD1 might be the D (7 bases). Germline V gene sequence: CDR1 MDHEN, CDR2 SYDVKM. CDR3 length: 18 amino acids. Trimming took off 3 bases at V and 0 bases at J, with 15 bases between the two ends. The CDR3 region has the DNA TGTGCCAGCAGTTTGACAGGGCGGGAACTCTCTGGGGCCAACGTCCTGACTTTC. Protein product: CASSLTGRELSGANVLTF.

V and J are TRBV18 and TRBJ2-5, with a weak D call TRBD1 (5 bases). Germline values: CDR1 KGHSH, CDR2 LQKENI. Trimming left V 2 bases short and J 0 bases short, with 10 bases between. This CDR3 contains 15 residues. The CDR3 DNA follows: TGTGCCAGCTCACCAGGGCAGGGCTACCAAGAGACCCAGTACTTC. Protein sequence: CASSPGQGYQETQYF. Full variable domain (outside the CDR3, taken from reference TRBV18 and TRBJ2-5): NAGVMQNPRHLVRRRGQEARLRCSPMKGHSHVYWYRQLPEEGLKFMVYLQKENIIDESGMPKERFSAEFPKEGPSILRIQQVVRGDSAAYFCASSPGQGYQETQYFGPGTRLLVL.

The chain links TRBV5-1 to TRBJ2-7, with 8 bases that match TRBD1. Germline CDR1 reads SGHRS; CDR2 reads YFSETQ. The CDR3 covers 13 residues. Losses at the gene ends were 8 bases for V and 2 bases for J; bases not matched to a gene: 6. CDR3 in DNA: TGCGCCAGTTCGGACAGGGCGGCCTACGAGCAGTACTTC. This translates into CASSDRAAYEQYF.

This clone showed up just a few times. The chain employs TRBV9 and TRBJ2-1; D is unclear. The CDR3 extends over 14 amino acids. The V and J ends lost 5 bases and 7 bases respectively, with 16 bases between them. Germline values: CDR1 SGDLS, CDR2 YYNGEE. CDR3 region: CASRPGGYPNEQFF. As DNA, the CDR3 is TGTGCCAGCAGACCCGGTGGCTACCCAAATGAGCAGTTCTTC.

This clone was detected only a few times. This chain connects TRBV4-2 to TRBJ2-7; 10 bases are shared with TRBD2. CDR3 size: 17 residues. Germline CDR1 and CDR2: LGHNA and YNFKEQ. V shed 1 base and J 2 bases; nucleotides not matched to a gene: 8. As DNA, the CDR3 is TGTGCCAGCAGCCAAGTGGCTAGCGGGGGCTCAACCTACGAGCAGTACTTC. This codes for CASSQVASGGSTYEQYF.

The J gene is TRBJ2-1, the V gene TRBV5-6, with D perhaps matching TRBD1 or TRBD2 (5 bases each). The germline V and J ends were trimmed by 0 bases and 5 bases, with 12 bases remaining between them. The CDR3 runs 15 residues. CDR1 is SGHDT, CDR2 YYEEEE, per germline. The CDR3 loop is CASSLVRGFNNEQFF. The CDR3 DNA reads TGTGCCAGCAGCTTGGTGAGGGGCTTTAACAATGAGCAGTTCTTC.

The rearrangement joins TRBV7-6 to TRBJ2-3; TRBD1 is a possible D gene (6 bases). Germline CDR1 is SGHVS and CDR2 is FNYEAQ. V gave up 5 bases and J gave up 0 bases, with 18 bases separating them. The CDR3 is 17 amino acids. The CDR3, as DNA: TGTGCCAGCAGCCAAGGGGGTTCCTCGGTTAGCACAGATACGCAGTATTTT. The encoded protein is CASSQGGSSVSTDTQYF. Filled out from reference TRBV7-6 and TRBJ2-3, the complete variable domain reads GAGVSQSPRYKVTKRGQDVALRCDPISGHVSLYWYRQALGQGPEFLTYFNYEAQQDKSGLPNDRFSAERPEGSISTLTIQRTEQRDSAMYRCASSQGGSSVSTDTQYFGPGTRLTVL.

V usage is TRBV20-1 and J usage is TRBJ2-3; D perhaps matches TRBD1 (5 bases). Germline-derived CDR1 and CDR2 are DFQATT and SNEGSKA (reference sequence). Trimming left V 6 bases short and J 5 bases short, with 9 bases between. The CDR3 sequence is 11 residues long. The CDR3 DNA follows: TGCAGTGCATTGGGGCAAGATACGCAGTATTTT. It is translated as CSALGQDTQYF.

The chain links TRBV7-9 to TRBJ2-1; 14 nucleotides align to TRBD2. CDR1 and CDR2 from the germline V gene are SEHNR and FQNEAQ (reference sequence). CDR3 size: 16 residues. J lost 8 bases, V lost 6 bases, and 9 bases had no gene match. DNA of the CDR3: TGTGCCAGCAGTCCCGGACTAGCGGGGGGTAGGGATGAGCAGTTCTTC. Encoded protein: CASSPGLAGGRDEQFF. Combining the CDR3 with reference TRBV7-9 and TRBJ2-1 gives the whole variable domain DTGVSQNPRHKITKRGQNVTFRCDPISEHNRLYWYRQTLGQGPEFLTYFQNEAQLEKSRLLSDRFSAERPKGSFSTLEIQRTEQGDSAMYLCASSPGLAGGRDEQFFGPGTRLTVL.

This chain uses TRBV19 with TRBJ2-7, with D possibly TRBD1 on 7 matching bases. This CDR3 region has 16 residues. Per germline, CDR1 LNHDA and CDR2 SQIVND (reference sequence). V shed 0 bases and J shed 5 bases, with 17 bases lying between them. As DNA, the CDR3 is TGTGCCAGTAGTATAGATGCGGGACAGCGCCCTAACGAGCAGTACTTC. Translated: CASSIDAGQRPNEQYF.

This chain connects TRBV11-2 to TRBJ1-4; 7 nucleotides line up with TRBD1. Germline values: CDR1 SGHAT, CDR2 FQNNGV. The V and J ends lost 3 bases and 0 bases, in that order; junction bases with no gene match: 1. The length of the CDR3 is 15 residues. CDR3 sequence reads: CASSFGQATNEKLFF. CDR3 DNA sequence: TGTGCCAGCAGCTTTGGACAGGCAACTAATGAAAAACTGTTTTTT.

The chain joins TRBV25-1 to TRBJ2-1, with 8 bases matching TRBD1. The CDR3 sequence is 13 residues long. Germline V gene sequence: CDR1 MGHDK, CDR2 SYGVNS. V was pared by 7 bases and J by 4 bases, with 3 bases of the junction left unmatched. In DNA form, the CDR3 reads TGTGCCAGCAAGGACAGGGCTTACAATGAGCAGTTCTTC. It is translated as CASKDRAYNEQFF.

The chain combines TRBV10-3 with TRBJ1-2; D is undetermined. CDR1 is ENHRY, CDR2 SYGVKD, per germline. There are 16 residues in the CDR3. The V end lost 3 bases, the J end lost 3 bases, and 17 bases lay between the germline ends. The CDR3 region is CAISDNAGKVYYGYTF. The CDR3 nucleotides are TGTGCCATCAGTGACAATGCCGGGAAGGTTTACTATGGCTACACCTTC.

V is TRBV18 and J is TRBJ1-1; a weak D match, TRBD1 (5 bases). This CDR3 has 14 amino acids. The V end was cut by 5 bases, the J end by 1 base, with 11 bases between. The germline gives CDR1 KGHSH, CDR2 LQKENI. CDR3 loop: CASSGGGRNTEAFF. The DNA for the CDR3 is TGTGCCAGCTCAGGTGGGGGGAGGAACACTGAAGCTTTCTTT.

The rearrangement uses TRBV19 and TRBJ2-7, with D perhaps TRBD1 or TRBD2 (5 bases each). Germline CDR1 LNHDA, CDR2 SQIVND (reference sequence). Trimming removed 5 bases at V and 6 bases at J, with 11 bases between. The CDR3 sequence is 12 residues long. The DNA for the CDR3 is TGTGCCAGTAGTCCTCCGGGGCTCGAGCAGTACTTC. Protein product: CASSPPGLEQYF.

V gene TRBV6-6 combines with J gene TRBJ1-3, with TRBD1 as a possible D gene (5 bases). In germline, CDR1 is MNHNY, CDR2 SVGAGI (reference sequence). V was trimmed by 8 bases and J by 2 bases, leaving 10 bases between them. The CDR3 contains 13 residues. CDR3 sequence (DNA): TGTGCCAGCGGCACAGGCCCTGGAAACACCATATATTTT. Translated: CASGTGPGNTIYF.

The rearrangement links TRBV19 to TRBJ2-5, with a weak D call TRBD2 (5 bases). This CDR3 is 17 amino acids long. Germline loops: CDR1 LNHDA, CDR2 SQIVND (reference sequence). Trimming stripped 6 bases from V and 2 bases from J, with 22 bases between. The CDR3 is CASRGSWVVGRQETQYF. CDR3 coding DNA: TGTGCCAGTAGAGGCAGTTGGGTAGTGGGGAGACAAGAGACCCAGTACTTC. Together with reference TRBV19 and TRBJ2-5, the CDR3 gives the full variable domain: DGGITQSPKYLFRKEGQNVTLSCEQNLNHDAMYWYRQDPGQGLRLIYYSQIVNDFQKGDIAEGYSVSREKKESFPLTVTSAQKNPTAFYLCASRGSWVVGRQETQYFGPGTRLLVL.

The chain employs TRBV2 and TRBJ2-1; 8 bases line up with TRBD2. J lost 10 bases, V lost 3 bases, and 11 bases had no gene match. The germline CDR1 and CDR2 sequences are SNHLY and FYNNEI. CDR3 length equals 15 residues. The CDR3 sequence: CASSETSVNSGEQFF. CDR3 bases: TGTGCCAGCAGTGAGACTAGCGTTAATTCAGGGGAGCAGTTCTTC.

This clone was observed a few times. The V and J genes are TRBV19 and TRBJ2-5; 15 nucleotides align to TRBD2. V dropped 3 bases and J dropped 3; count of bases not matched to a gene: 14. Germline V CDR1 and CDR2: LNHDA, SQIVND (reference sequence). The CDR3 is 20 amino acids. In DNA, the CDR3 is TGTGCCAGTAGTATCGTCCCGGGACTAGCGGGGGGCCGGATGGAAGAGACCCAGTACTTC. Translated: CASSIVPGLAGGRMEETQYF.

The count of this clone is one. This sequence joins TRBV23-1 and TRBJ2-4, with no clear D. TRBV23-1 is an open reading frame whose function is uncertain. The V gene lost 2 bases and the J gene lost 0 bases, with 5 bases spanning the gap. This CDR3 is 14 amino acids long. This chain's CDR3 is CASSQSRAKNIQYF. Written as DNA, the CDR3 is TGCGCCAGCAGTCAAAGCCGAGCCAAAAACATTCAGTACTTC.

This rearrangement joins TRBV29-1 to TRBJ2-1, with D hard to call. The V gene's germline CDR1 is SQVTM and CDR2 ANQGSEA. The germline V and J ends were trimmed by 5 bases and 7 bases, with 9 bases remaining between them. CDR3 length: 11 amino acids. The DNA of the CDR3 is TGCAGCGTTCAGCTCGTGAATGAGCAGTTCTTC. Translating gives CSVQLVNEQFF.

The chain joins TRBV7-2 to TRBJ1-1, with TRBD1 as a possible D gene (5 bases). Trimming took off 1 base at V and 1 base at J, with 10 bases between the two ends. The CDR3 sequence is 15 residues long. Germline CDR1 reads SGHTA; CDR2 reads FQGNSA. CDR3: CASSLGGGTNTEAFF. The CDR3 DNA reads TGTGCCAGCAGCTTAGGTGGGGGTACGAACACTGAAGCTTTCTTT. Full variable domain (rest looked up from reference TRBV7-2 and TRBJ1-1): GAGVSQSPSNKVTEKGKDVELRCDPISGHTALYWYRQSLGQGLEFLIYFQGNSAPDKSGLPSDRFSAERTGGSVSTLTIQRTQQEDSAVYLCASSLGGGTNTEAFFGQGTRLTVV.

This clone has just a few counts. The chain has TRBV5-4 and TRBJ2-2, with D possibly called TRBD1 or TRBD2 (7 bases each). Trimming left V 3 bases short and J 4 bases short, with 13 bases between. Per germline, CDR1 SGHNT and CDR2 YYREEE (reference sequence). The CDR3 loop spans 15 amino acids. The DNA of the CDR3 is TGTGCCAGCAGCTCACAGGGGAGGGGCACCGGGGAGCTGTTTTTT. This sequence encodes CASSSQGRGTGELFF.

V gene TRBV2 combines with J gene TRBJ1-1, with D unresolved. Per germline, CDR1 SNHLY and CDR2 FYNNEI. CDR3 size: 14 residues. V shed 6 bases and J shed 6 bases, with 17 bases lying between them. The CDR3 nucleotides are TGTGCCAGCAGCGTAAGGACGAAGAGCGCTGAAGCTTTCTTT. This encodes CASSVRTKSAEAFF. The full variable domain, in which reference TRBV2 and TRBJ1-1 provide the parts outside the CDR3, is EPEVTQTPSHQVTQMGQEVILRCVPISNHLYFYWYRQILGQKVEFLVSFYNNEISEKSEIFDDQFSVERPDGSNFTLKIRSTKLEDSAMYFCASSVRTKSAEAFFGQGTRLTVV.

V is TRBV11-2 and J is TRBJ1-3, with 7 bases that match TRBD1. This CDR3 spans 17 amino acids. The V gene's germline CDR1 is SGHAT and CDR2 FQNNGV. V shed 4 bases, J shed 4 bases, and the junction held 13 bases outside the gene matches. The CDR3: CASSSLRHRGSGNTIYF. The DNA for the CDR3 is TGTGCCAGCAGCTCCCTGCGCCACAGGGGATCCGGAAACACCATATATTTT. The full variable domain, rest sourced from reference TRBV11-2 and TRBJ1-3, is EAGVAQSPRYKIIEKRQSVAFWCNPISGHATLYWYQQILGQGPKLLIQFQNNGVVDDSQLPKDRFSAERLKGVDSTLKIQPAKLEDSAVYLCASSSLRHRGSGNTIYFGEGSWLTVV.

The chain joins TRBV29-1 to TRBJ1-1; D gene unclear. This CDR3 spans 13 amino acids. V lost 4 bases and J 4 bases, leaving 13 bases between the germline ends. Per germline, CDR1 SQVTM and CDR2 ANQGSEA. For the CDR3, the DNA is TGCAGCGTTGTCCCTGGACTGGGCACTGAAGCTTTCTTT. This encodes CSVVPGLGTEAFF. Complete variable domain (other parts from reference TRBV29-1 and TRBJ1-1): SAVISQKPSRDICQRGTSLTIQCQVDSQVTMMFWYRQQPGQSLTLIATANQGSEATYESGFVIDKFPISRPNLTFSTLTVSNMSPEDSSIYLCSVVPGLGTEAFFGQGTRLTVV.

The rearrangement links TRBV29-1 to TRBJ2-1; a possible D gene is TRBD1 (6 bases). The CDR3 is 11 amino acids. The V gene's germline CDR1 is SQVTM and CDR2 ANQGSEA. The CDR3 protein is CRGQSGNEQFF. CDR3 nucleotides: TGCAGGGGACAATCGGGGAATGAGCAGTTCTTC.